One and the same sample provided the 23 T cell receptor beta chains below, sequenced in a study of cytomegalovirus exposure and HLA in healthy donors (dated by TCRdb to about 2017). Libraries came from the immunoSEQ multiplex PCR assay. For the multiplex PCR, a mixture combining 60 forward primers for TCR Vbeta segments and 13 reverse primers for TCR Jbeta segments was used. TCRdb mirrors the immuneACCESS table, restricted to in-frame sequences. Some clones are absent from its copies; in checked studies, under half trace to an unresolved V gene, and the reason for the others is unknown. This sample is represented by about 42,000 clones; 50% of them were singletons. Around an eighth of the sample belongs to the ten largest clones. Sequencing used PBMCs. These receptors came from a human donor in good health.

The table lists this clone with a count of one. The chain employs TRBV5-1 and TRBJ1-6; tentatively, D is TRBD1 (5 bases). The germline CDR1 and CDR2 sequences are SGHRS and YFSETQ. This CDR3 comprises 15 residues. V was cut by 0 bases and J by 8 bases, with 12 bases left in between. The CDR3 reads CASSLEEGSYSPLHF. Written as DNA, the CDR3 is TGCGCCAGCAGCTTGGAGGAGGGGTCCTATTCACCCCTCCACTTT.

This clone has more than one count but fewer than ten. The V call is TRBV6-6, the J call TRBJ1-2, with D perhaps TRBD1 (5 bases). This CDR3 region has 16 residues. In germline, CDR1 is MNHNY, CDR2 SVGAGI (reference sequence). V gave up 6 bases and J gave up 0 bases, with 17 bases separating them. The CDR3 DNA reads TGTGCCAGCAGCCCTACCGCGGTGACAGCTAACTATGGCTACACCTTC. Residues: CASSPTAVTANYGYTF.

The rearrangement joins TRBV6-6 to TRBJ2-7, with 9 bases aligning to TRBD1. Trimming at V came to 0 bases and at J to 2 bases, leaving 2 bases not matched to a gene. The CDR3 consists of 15 residues. Germline CDR1 reads MNHNY; CDR2 reads SVGAGI (reference sequence). This CDR3 is CASSYSGTGPYEQYF. The CDR3 nucleotides are TGTGCCAGCAGTTACTCGGGGACAGGGCCCTACGAGCAGTACTTC.

The chain recombines TRBV9 with TRBJ1-2; 9 positions match TRBD1. Trimming cost V 2 bases and J 1 base; bases outside gene matches: 6. The CDR3 totals 16 residues. CDR1 is SGDLS, CDR2 YYNGEE, per germline. DNA of the CDR3: TGTGCCAGCAGCGTGGAGGAGGGACAGGGTAACTATGGCTACACCTTC. Translation gives CASSVEEGQGNYGYTF.

V usage is TRBV30 and J usage is TRBJ1-5, with D possibly matching TRBD1 (5 bases). The CDR3 is made up of 13 amino acids. The germline V and J ends were trimmed by 3 bases and 7 bases, with 13 bases remaining between them. Germline-derived CDR1 and CDR2 are GTSNPN and SVGIG (reference sequence). For the CDR3, the DNA is TGTGCCTGGAGAGGGGCCTATGGGCAGCCCCAGCATTTT. Translating gives CAWRGAYGQPQHF. Using reference TRBV30 and TRBJ1-5 for the parts outside the CDR3, the full variable domain is SQTIHQWPATLVQPVGSPLSLECTVEGTSNPNLYWYRQAAGRGLQLLFYSVGIGQISSEVPQNLSASRPQDRQFILSSKKLLLSDSGFYLCAWRGAYGQPQHFGDGTRLSIL.

This clone was seen once. The CDR3 bases are TGTGCCATCAGTCTTACACAGGGGGCGGCGGGTGTAGGGACTGAAGCTTTCTTT. Translating gives CAISLTQGAAGVGTEAFF. The chain carries TRBV10-3 and TRBJ1-1; TRBD1 matches at 9 bases. The CDR3 is 18 amino acids. Germline V CDR1 and CDR2: ENHRY, SYGVKD. V trimming: 5 bases; J trimming: 5 bases; junction bases outside the gene matches: 18.

The genes are TRBV2 and TRBJ2-1, with no clear D. The CDR3 runs to 12 residues. Per the germline V gene, CDR1 is SNHLY and CDR2 is FYNNEI. V lost 6 bases and J lost 15, with 18 bases in between. The CDR3 DNA follows: TGTGCCAGCAGCGCCCTACCTACTGGCGGGTTCTTC. Translating gives CASSALPTGGFF.

This clone was counted a few times. The chain recombines TRBV30 with TRBJ2-2, with a weak D call TRBD1 (6 bases). The V and J ends lost 4 bases and 0 bases respectively, with 15 bases between them. The CDR3 consists of 16 residues. Germline CDR1 GTSNPN, CDR2 SVGIG (reference sequence). The CDR3 bases are TGTGCCTGGACTCGGGCAGGGGCGGCGAACACCGGGGAGCTGTTTTTT. Translating it yields CAWTRAGAANTGELFF.

The gene calls are TRBV6-5 and TRBJ2-3; no firm D call. Germline V gene data show CDR1 as MNHEY and CDR2 as SVGAGI. The CDR3 length is 15 residues. With 0 bases removed from V and 3 bases from J, the gap between germline ends came to 10 bases. The CDR3 sequence: CASSYSVFRTDTQYF. In DNA, the CDR3 is TGTGCCAGCAGTTACTCGGTTTTTCGGACAGATACGCAGTATTTT.

The chain couples TRBV7-3 to TRBJ2-7, with TRBD2 matching over 9 bases. Germline V gives CDR1 SGHTA, CDR2 FQGTGA. The J segment lost 5 bases and the V segment lost 0 bases, leaving 5 bases of the junction unmatched. The CDR3 totals 15 residues. For the CDR3, the DNA is TGTGCCAGCAGCTTAACTAGCGGGAGTATCCACGAGCAGTACTTC. It encodes CASSLTSGSIHEQYF.

The CDR3 DNA reads as TGTGCCAGCAGCCTTGGGACTAGCGGAGAGACCCAGTACTTC. Encoded protein: CASSLGTSGETQYF. The J gene is TRBJ2-5, the V gene TRBV7-3, with TRBD2 identical over 11 bases. V gave up 5 bases and J gave up 4 bases; unmatched junction bases: 3. This CDR3 has 14 residues. CDR1 is SGHTA and CDR2 is FQGTGA in the germline V gene.

V gene TRBV9 combines with J gene TRBJ2-1, with 11 bases that match TRBD2. Germline CDR1 reads SGDLS; CDR2 reads YYNGEE. The trim removed 4 bases at V and 4 bases at J, leaving 16 bases unmatched. This CDR3 comprises 19 residues. DNA for the CDR3: TGTGCCAGCAGCCCCCAAGGGCTAGCGGGAGGCAGTCGGTACAATGAGCAGTTCTTC. Residues: CASSPQGLAGGSRYNEQFF.

The chain couples TRBV7-2 to TRBJ2-7, with TRBD1 matching over 11 bases. CDR3 length: 15 amino acids. The germline V gene encodes CDR1 SGHTA and CDR2 FQGNSA. V dropped 4 bases and J dropped 3; count of bases not matched to a gene: 5. Here the CDR3 DNA reads TGTGCCAGCAGCTCATGGGGACAGGGGGACTACGAGCAGTACTTC. Protein: CASSSWGQGDYEQYF.

This clone was seen a few times. The rearrangement joins TRBV30 to TRBJ1-4; 7 bases match TRBD1. Germline assignment: CDR1 GTSNPN and CDR2 SVGIG (reference sequence). Unmatched junction bases numbered 10, after V lost 4 bases and J lost 8 bases. This CDR3 has 14 amino acids. In DNA form, the CDR3 reads TGTGCCTGGACCCTCGGAGGGGGCGCGGAAAAACTGTTTTTT. Residues: CAWTLGGGAEKLFF.

V and J are TRBV5-1 and TRBJ1-1; 8 bases line up with TRBD1. CDR3 length equals 15 residues. V dropped 3 bases and J dropped 6; count of bases not matched to a gene: 10. Germline V CDR1 and CDR2: SGHRS, YFSETQ. CDR3 DNA sequence: TGCGCCAGCAGCTCAGGGGGCCTCGGTAGTTCTGAAGCTTTCTTT. This translates into CASSSGGLGSSEAFF.

The CDR3 nucleotides are TGTGCCAGCAGTAAAGGGGGTTGGAACACTGAAGCTTTCTTT. The encoded protein is CASSKGGWNTEAFF. This chain connects TRBV7-3 to TRBJ1-1, with D tentatively TRBD1 (6 bases). Trimming pared 6 bases from V and 1 base from J, leaving 12 bases between. Per the germline V gene, CDR1 is SGHTA and CDR2 is FQGTGA. This CDR3 comprises 14 residues.

The V and J genes are TRBV9 and TRBJ1-1; TRBD1 is a possible D gene (6 bases). V was trimmed by 3 bases and J by 3 bases, leaving 12 bases between them. CDR1 and CDR2 (germline): SGDLS, YYNGEE. CDR3 size: 14 residues. The CDR3 DNA reads as TGTGCCAGCAGCGAGACGGGACAAGACACTGAAGCTTTCTTT. Its translation: CASSETGQDTEAFF.

This chain uses TRBV28 with TRBJ1-6; 8 nucleotides match TRBD1. The CDR3 consists of 14 residues. The germline V gene encodes CDR1 MDHEN and CDR2 SYDVKM. J was trimmed by 5 bases and V by 6 bases; bases with no gene match: 3. CDR3 in amino acids: CASSPGGHNSPLHF. CDR3 DNA: TGTGCCAGCAGCCCAGGGGGCCATAATTCACCCCTCCACTTT.

In nucleotides, the CDR3 is TGCAGCGTTGTGGGTCGGGGGGCGGGCTACAATGAGCAGTTCTTC. Translating it yields CSVVGRGAGYNEQFF. The chain recombines TRBV29-1 with TRBJ2-1; a possible D gene is TRBD2 (7 bases). The CDR3 consists of 15 residues. Germline lookup yields CDR1 SQVTM and CDR2 ANQGSEA. V was clipped by 4 bases and J by 3 bases, with 16 bases between them.

The genes are TRBV5-5 and TRBJ2-7, with TRBD1 matching over 9 bases. The CDR3 spans 11 residues. Germline V CDR1 and CDR2: SGHKS, YYEKEE (reference sequence). Trimming at V came to 5 bases and at J to 12 bases, leaving 6 bases not matched to a gene. DNA for the CDR3: TGTGCCAGCAGTGAAGGACAGGGGACGTACTTC. Amino acid sequence: CASSEGQGTYF.

This chain links TRBV28 with TRBJ1-6, with a weak D call TRBD1 (6 bases). The CDR3 extends over 15 amino acids. Germline V gives CDR1 MDHEN, CDR2 SYDVKM. Trimming removed 5 bases at V and 12 bases at J, with 20 bases between. For the CDR3, the DNA is TGTGCCAGCAGTAGACGGGGGGCCTCACGGCTACCCCTCCACTTT. Protein: CASSRRGASRLPLHF. Filled out from reference TRBV28 and TRBJ1-6, the complete variable domain reads DVKVTQSSRYLVKRTGEKVFLECVQDMDHENMFWYRQDPGLGLRLIYFSYDVKMKEKGDIPEGYSVSREKKERFSLILESASTNQTSMYLCASSRRGASRLPLHFGNGTRLTVT.

This clone occurred once. The chain links TRBV5-1 to TRBJ2-2; perhaps TRBD1 as D (6 bases). Between the trimmed V and J ends, which lost 4 bases and 0 bases, there was a span of 13 bases. This CDR3 comprises 16 residues. From germline, CDR1 is SGHRS and CDR2 YFSETQ. CDR3 region: CASSTRDIANTGELFF. CDR3 nucleotides: TGCGCCAGCAGCACCCGGGACATCGCGAACACCGGGGAGCTGTTTTTT.

The gene calls are TRBV6-1 and TRBJ2-1; 7 bases match TRBD2. The CDR3 covers 15 residues. V shed 0 bases, J shed 8 bases, and the junction held 7 bases outside the gene matches. In germline, CDR1 is MNHNS, CDR2 SASEGT. The CDR3 sequence is CASSEARTSSHEQFF. The DNA of the CDR3 is TGTGCCAGCAGTGAAGCGAGGACTAGTAGCCATGAGCAGTTCTTC.